Here is one T cell receptor (beta chain) with its context. This record comes from a study of blood T cell repertoires in COVID-19. The CDR3 spans 13 residues. V shed 9 bases and J shed 3 bases, with 12 bases lying between them. CDR1 is KGHSH, CDR2 LQKENI, per germline. Methods used by the authors: Estimation of nucleated cell counts relied on the amplification of reference gene primers. Sequenced by immunoSEQ multiplex PCR; TCRdb stores in-frame clones only, minus some. The V and J calls and clone size were taken over from that table, and D and trimming were inferred from the DNA. The sample consists of 80,000 to 90,000 clones, approximately 86% of them appearing once.

The sequenced material came from peripheral blood. The sequence was collected from a woman at least 80 years old with COVID-19, enrolled during active disease. The chain is built from TRBV18 and TRBJ1-3, with D possibly matching TRBD1 (5 bases). The chain's CDR3 is CASRRDFGNTIYF. The CDR3 region has the DNA TGTGCCAGTCGCAGGGACTTTGGAAACACCATATATTTT.